This TCR beta chain was sequenced for a study of blood T cells in healthy people across ages. At the level of the study: With template switching, about one barcoded beta molecule was captured per two T cells. Overall study results and limits: More naive CD4+ cells and higher diversity were found in long-lived than in aged donors.

The use of a sample-barcoded 5' primer and a J-beta primer mix characterized a second PCR of roughly 6 to 11 cycles. Every sample gave at least 3 million paired-end reads containing CDR3. TCRdb re-called the 5' RACE reads through MiXCR, storing one row per CDR3 protein. The sample includes 1.5 million to 1.9 million distinct CDR3 sequences, roughly 43% of them seen just once. Researchers report isolating at least 6 million PBMCs per sample. This clonotype came up a few times. The antigen remains undetermined. This CDR3 has 14 residues. Germline V CDR1 and CDR2: SGHRS, YFSETQ. The ends were cut back, 2 bases at V and 5 bases at J, with 13 bases in the middle.

This chain connects TRBV5-1 to TRBJ1-1; D remains ambiguous. The sample consisted of blood. The sequence came from a woman aged 18-30 years in good health. The CDR3 region has the DNA TGCGCCAGCAGCTTTAACCGGGCCGTGACTGAAGCTTTCTTT. This translates into CASSFNRAVTEAFF.